These 13 T cell receptor beta chains came from one sample sequenced in a study of OX40 agonist ivuxolimab in advanced cancers. The table came from immunoSEQ multiplex PCR; TCRdb's copy has only in-frame clones and leaves some out. This sample has fewer than 85,000 clones, with over 65% found just once. The specimen comprised CD4+ or CD8+ T cells sorted from blood, sampled in a trial of the OX40 agonist ivuxolimab. The receptors were gathered from an adult with an advanced solid tumor such as melanoma, head and neck, liver or kidney cancer.

V usage is TRBV6-1 and J usage is TRBJ1-1; tentative D call: TRBD1 (5 bases). The CDR3 covers 15 residues. Between the trimmed V and J ends, which lost 6 bases and 0 bases, there was a span of 14 bases. CDR1 and CDR2 from the germline V gene are MNHNS and SASEGT. The CDR3 bases are TGTGCCAGCAGCCAGGGTTTGAGGGTGAACACTGAAGCTTTCTTT. Its translation: CASSQGLRVNTEAFF.

The genes are TRBV6-5 and TRBJ1-3; D is unclear. This CDR3 region has 15 residues. The V gene's germline CDR1 is MNHEY and CDR2 SVGAGI. V was cut by 2 bases and J by 3 bases, with 11 bases left in between. This chain's CDR3 is CASSYDIVGGNTIYF. CDR3 bases: TGTGCCAGCAGTTACGATATAGTGGGTGGAAACACCATATATTTT.

The rearrangement links TRBV19 to TRBJ2-7; 7 bases fit TRBD2. The J segment lost 4 bases and the V segment lost 3 bases, leaving 6 bases of the junction unmatched. The CDR3 sequence is 14 residues long. Germline lookup yields CDR1 LNHDA and CDR2 SQIVND (reference sequence). CDR3 nucleotide sequence: TGTGCCAGTAGTATCGGCGGACTAGTATACGAGCAGTACTTC. This translates into CASSIGGLVYEQYF.

This clone has just a few counts. The rearrangement joins TRBV6-5 to TRBJ2-7; possibly TRBD2 for D (6 bases). Germline values: CDR1 MNHEY, CDR2 SVGAGI. Trimming left V 4 bases short and J 2 bases short, with 15 bases between. The CDR3 consists of 15 residues. The DNA of the CDR3 is TGTGCCAGCAGTTCCTCCGGGACTGCCGCCTACGAGCAGTACTTC. The encoded protein is CASSSSGTAAYEQYF.

The J gene is TRBJ1-2, the V gene TRBV5-1; D is uncertain. Germline V CDR1 and CDR2: SGHRS, YFSETQ. There are 14 residues in the CDR3. The V end was cut by 5 bases, the J end by 4 bases, with 15 bases between. CDR3 sequence: CASREEGWSYGYTF. CDR3 bases: TGCGCCAGCAGGGAGGAGGGCTGGAGCTATGGCTACACCTTC. Full variable domain (rest looked up from reference TRBV5-1 and TRBJ1-2): KAGVTQTPRYLIKTRGQQVTLSCSPISGHRSVSWYQQTPGQGLQFLFEYFSETQRNKGNFPGRFSGRQFSNSRSEMNVSTLELGDSALYLCASREEGWSYGYTFGSGTRLTVV.

The CDR3 sequence is CASSSLRTESDTQYF. The CDR3 nucleotides read TGTGCCAGCAGCTCCCTTCGTACAGAGTCAGATACGCAGTATTTT. The chain employs TRBV7-8 and TRBJ2-3; no clear D. The CDR3 runs to 15 residues. Trimming took off 4 bases at V and 4 bases at J, with 15 bases between the two ends. Per the germline V gene, CDR1 is SGHVS and CDR2 is FQNEAQ.

This sequence joins TRBV7-9 and TRBJ1-4; 10 bases align to TRBD1. This CDR3 contains 15 residues. J gave up 6 bases and V 5 bases, and 6 bases lay outside the gene matches. Germline V CDR1 and CDR2: SEHNR, FQNEAQ (reference sequence). The chain's CDR3 is CASSHTGTGDEKLFF. CDR3 sequence (DNA): TGTGCCAGCAGCCATACCGGGACAGGGGATGAAAAACTGTTTTTT.

The chain carries TRBV18 and TRBJ1-5, with D unclear. The CDR3 runs to 17 residues. The V end was cut by 1 base, the J end by 0 bases, with 13 bases between. Germline CDR1 reads KGHSH; CDR2 reads LQKENI. The CDR3, as DNA: TGTGCCAGCTCACCACGAACGGCAGCAAATAGCAATCAGCCCCAGCATTTT. Its translation is CASSPRTAANSNQPQHF.

This clone was observed once. This chain uses TRBV7-2 with TRBJ2-7; the match to TRBD1 covers 8 bases. V was pared by 5 bases and J by 6 bases, with 6 bases of the junction left unmatched. Germline V lookup: CDR1 SGHTA, CDR2 FQGNSA. This CDR3 spans 13 amino acids. This chain's CDR3 is CASSREQGGEQYF. DNA of the CDR3: TGTGCCAGCAGCCGCGAACAGGGGGGCGAGCAGTACTTC.

The J gene is TRBJ1-5, the V gene TRBV5-8; D may be TRBD1 (5 bases). V dropped 3 bases and J dropped 6 bases, with 10 bases sitting between them. The CDR3 consists of 13 residues. The germline CDR1 and CDR2 sequences are SGHTS and YDEGEE. The CDR3 loop reads CASSSQGTQPQHF. CDR3 in DNA: TGTGCCAGCAGCTCTCAGGGTACTCAGCCCCAGCATTTT. The variable domain in full, completed from reference TRBV5-8 and TRBJ1-5, reads EAGVTQSPTHLIKTRGQQATLRCSPISGHTSVYWYQQALGLGLQFLLWYDEGEERNRGNFPPRFSGRQFPNYSSELNVNALELEDSALYLCASSSQGTQPQHFGDGTRLSIL.

This clone turned up a few times. This chain links TRBV7-2 with TRBJ2-2; D gene uncertain. Germline-derived CDR1 and CDR2 are SGHTA and FQGNSA. The CDR3 is 14 residues long. Trimming stripped 0 bases from V and 5 bases from J, with 7 bases between. CDR3 amino acids: CASSLAWGTGELFF. CDR3 sequence (DNA): TGTGCCAGCAGCTTAGCATGGGGTACCGGGGAGCTGTTTTTT.

This chain uses TRBV10-3 with TRBJ2-3; weak D call: TRBD1 (6 bases). The CDR3 has 16 residues. Between the trimmed V and J ends, which lost 0 bases and 0 bases, there was a span of 10 bases. Germline CDR1 reads ENHRY; CDR2 reads SYGVKD. The CDR3 DNA reads TGTGCCATCAGTGAGTCGACCGGACAGAGCACAGATACGCAGTATTTT. This encodes CAISESTGQSTDTQYF.

This clone was counted a few times. The rearrangement links TRBV5-5 to TRBJ1-1; 9 bases align to TRBD1. CDR1 and CDR2 from the germline V gene are SGHKS and YYEKEE (reference sequence). The ends lost 0 bases at V and 2 bases at J; junction bases unmatched: 2. This CDR3 is built from 15 residues. The CDR3 sequence: CASSLEGQGNTEAFF. The CDR3 coding sequence is TGTGCCAGCAGCTTGGAGGGACAGGGAAACACTGAAGCTTTCTTT. The complete variable domain, with remaining parts taken from reference TRBV5-5 and TRBJ1-1, reads DAGVTQSPTHLIKTRGQQVTLRCSPISGHKSVSWYQQVLGQGPQFIFQYYEKEERGRGNFPDRFSARQFPNYSSELNVNALLLGDSALYLCASSLEGQGNTEAFFGQGTRLTVV.